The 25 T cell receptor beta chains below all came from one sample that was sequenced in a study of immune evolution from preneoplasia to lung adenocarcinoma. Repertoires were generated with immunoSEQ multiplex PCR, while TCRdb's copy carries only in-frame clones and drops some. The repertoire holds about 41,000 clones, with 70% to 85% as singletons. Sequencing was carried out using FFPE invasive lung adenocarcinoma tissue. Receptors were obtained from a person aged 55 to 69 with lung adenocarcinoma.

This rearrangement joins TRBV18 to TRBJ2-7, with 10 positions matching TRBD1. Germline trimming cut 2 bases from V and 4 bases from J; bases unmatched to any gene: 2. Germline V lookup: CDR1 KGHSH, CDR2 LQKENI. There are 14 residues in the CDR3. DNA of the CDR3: TGTGCCAGCTCACCAGGGGACAGGGGATACGAGCAGTACTTC. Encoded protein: CASSPGDRGYEQYF.

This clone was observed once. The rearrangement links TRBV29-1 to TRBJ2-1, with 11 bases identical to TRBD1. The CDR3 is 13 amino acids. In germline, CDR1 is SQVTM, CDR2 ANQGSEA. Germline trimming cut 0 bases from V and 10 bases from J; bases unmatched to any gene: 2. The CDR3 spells CSVEERTGGEQFF. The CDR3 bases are TGCAGCGTTGAAGAGAGGACAGGGGGCGAGCAGTTCTTC.

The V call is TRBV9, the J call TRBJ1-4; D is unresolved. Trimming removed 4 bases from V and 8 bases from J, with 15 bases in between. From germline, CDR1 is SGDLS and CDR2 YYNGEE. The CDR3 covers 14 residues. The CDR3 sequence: CASSPRALGEKLFF. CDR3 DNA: TGTGCCAGCAGCCCCCGGGCCTTGGGGGAAAAACTGTTTTTT.

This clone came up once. The CDR3, as DNA: TGCGCCAGCAGCTTGCGGGACTACGGTAATAATGAGCAGTTCTTC. This gives the protein CASSLRDYGNNEQFF. The chain is built from TRBV5-1 and TRBJ2-1; 7 nucleotides agree with TRBD2. This CDR3 is 15 amino acids long. V shed 1 base and J 7 bases; nucleotides not matched to a gene: 8. Germline CDR1 reads SGHRS; CDR2 reads YFSETQ.

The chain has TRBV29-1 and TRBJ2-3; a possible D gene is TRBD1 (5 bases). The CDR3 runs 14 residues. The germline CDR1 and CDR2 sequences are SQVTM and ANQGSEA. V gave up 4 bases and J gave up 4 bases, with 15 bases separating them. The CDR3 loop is CSVAHRSFSDTQYF. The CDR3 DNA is TGCAGCGTTGCCCACAGGTCCTTCTCAGATACGCAGTATTTT.

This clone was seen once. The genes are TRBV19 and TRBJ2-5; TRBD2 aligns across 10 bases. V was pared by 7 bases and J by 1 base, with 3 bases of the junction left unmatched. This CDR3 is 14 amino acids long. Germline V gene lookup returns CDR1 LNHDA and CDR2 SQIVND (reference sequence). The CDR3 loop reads CASKLAGIQETQYF. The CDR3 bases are TGTGCCAGTAAACTAGCGGGAATCCAAGAGACCCAGTACTTC.

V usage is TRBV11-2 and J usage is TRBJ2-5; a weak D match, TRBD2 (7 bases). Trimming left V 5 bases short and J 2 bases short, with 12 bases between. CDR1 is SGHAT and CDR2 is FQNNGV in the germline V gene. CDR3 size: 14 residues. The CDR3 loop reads CASSHGGPQETQYF. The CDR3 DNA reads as TGTGCCAGCAGCCACGGGGGGCCACAAGAGACCCAGTACTTC.

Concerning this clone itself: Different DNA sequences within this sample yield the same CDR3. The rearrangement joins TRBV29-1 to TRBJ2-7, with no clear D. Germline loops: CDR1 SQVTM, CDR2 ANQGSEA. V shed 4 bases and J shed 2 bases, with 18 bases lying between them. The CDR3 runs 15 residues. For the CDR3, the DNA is TGCAGCGTTGTTATTGGCGGAAGTCATCCCTACGAGCAGTACTTC. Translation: CSVVIGGSHPYEQYF.

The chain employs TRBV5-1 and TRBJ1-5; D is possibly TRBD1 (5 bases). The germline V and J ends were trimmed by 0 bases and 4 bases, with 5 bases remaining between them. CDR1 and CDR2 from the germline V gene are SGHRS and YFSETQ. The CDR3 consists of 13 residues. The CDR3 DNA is TGCGCCAGCAGCTTGGACAGGAATCAGCCCCAGCATTTT. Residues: CASSLDRNQPQHF.

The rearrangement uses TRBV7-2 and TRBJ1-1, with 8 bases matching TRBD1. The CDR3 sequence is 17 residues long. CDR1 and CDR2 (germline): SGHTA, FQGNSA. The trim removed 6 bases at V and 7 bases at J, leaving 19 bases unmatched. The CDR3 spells CASRYRSGGAGAVEAFF. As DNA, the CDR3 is TGTGCCAGCAGGTATAGGTCAGGGGGCGCCGGTGCGGTTGAAGCTTTCTTT.

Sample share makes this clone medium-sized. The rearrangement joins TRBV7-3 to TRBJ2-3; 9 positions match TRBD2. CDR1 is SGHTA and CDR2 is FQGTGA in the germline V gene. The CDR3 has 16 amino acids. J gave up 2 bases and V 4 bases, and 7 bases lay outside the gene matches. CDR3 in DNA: TGTGCCAGCAGCTCTGGGACTAGCCGAGACACAGATACGCAGTATTTT. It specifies CASSSGTSRDTDTQYF.

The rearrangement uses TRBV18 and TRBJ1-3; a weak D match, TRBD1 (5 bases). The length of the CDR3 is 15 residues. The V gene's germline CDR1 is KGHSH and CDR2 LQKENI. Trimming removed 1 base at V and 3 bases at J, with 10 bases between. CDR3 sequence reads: CASSPQSGLGNTIYF. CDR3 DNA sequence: TGTGCCAGCTCACCACAATCAGGGCTTGGAAACACCATATATTTT.

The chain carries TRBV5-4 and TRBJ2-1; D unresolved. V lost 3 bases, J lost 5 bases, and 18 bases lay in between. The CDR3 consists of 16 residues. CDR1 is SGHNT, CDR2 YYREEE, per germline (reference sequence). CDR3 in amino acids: CASSSTRMTANNEQFF. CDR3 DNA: TGTGCCAGCAGCTCCACTCGGATGACGGCCAACAATGAGCAGTTCTTC.

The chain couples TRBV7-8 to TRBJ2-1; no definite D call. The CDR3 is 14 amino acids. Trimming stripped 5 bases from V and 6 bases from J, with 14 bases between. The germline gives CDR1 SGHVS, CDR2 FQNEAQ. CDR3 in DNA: TGTGCCAGCAGCCAAGGTCAAGCCTTCAATGAGCAGTTCTTC. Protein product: CASSQGQAFNEQFF.

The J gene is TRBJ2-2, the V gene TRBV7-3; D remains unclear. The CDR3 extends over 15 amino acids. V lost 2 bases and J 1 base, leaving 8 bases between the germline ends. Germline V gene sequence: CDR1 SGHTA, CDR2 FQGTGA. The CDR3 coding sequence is TGTGCCAGCAGCTTACAAGCAAGGAACACCGGGGAGCTGTTTTTT. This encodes CASSLQARNTGELFF.

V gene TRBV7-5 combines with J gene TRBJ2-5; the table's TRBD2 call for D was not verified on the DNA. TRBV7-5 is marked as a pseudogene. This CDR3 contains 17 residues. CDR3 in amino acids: CVRSLVWSSVVVETQYF. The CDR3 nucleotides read TGTGTCAGAAGCTTAGTTTGGTCTAGCGTGGTGGTAGAGACCCAGTACTTC.

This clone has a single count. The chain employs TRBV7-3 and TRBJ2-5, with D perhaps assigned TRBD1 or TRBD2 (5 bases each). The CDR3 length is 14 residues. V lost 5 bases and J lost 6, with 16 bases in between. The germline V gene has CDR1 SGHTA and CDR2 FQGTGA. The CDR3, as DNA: TGTGCCAGCAGCGGATCCGGGGCCGCGAAGACCCAGTACTTC. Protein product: CASSGSGAAKTQYF.

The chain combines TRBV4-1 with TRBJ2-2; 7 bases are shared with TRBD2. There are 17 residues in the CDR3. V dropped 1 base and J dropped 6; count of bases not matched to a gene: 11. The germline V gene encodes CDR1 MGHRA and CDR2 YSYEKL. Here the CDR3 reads CASSQVSGTTAPGELFF. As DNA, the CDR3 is TGCGCCAGCAGCCAAGTCAGCGGGACTACCGCACCCGGGGAGCTGTTTTTT.

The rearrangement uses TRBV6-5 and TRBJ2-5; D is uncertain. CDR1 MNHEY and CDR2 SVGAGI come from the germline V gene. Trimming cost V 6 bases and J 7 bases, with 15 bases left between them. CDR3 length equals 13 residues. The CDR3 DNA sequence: TGTGCCAGCAGCATACCGAGCGAAGGGACCCAGTACTTC. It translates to CASSIPSEGTQYF.

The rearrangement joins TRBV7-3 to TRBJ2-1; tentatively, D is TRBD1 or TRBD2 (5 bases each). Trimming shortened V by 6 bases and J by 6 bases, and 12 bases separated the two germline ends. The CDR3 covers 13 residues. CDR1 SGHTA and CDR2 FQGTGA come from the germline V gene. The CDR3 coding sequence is TGTGCCAGCAGTCCCGGTGGGGGCAATGAGCAGTTCTTC. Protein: CASSPGGGNEQFF.

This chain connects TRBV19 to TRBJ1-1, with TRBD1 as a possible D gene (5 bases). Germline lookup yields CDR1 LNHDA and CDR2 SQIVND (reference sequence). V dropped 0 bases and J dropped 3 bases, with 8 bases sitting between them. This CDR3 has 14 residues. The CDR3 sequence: CASSIEGGDTEAFF. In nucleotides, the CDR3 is TGTGCCAGTAGTATAGAGGGGGGGGACACTGAAGCTTTCTTT.

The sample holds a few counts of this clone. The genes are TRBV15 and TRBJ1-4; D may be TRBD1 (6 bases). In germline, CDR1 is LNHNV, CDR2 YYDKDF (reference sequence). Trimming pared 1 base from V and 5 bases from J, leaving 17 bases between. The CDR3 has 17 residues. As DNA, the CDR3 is TGTGCCACCAGCAGAGTTGGGACACCTCGGAGCAATGAAAAACTGTTTTTT. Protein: CATSRVGTPRSNEKLFF.

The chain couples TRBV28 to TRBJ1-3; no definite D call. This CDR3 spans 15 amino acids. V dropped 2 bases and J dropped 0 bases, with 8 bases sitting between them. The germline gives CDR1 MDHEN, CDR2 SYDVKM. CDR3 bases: TGTGCCAGCAGTTTAGCATACCGCTCTGGAAACACCATATATTTT. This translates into CASSLAYRSGNTIYF.

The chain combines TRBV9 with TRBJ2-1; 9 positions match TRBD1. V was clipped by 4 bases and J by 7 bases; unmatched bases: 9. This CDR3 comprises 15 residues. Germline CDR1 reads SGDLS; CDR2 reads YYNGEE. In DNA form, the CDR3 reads TGTGCCAGCAGCACTGGACAGGGGACCTCGAATGAGCAGTTCTTC. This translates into CASSTGQGTSNEQFF.

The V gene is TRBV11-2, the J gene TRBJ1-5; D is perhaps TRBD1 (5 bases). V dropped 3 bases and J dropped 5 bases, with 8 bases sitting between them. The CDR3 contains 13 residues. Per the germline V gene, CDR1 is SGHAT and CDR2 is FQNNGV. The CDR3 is CASSLGRDQPQHF. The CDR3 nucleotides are TGTGCCAGCAGCTTGGGGCGAGATCAGCCCCAGCATTTT.